The 26 T cell receptor beta chains presented below share a single source sample, sequenced in a study of beta chain features in type 1 diabetes. Expressed TCRB transcripts were sequenced because the isolated RNA had all been reverse transcribed beforehand. The protocol was immunoSEQ multiplex PCR, while the TCRdb copy is restricted to in-frame clones and leaves out a portion. The data show around 500,000 clones, approximately 31% seen once. Specimen: naive CD4+ T cells from blood. Receptors were obtained from a man between 18 and 35 years old in good health.

The chain uses TRBV29-1 and TRBJ1-3, with D possibly matching TRBD1 (6 bases). The CDR3 has 14 amino acids. CDR1 is SQVTM, CDR2 ANQGSEA, per germline. V lost 6 bases and J lost 1, with 13 bases in between. The CDR3: CSVSGTHSGNTIYF. The CDR3 region has the DNA TGCAGCGTCTCCGGGACACATTCTGGAAACACCATATATTTT.

The chain couples TRBV29-1 to TRBJ2-7, with D hard to call. Trimming cost V 4 bases and J 2 bases, with 12 bases left between them. CDR3 length: 13 residues. CDR1 and CDR2 (germline): SQVTM, ANQGSEA. As DNA, the CDR3 is TGCAGCGTTGTAGAAGCCCGACCCTACGAGCAGTACTTC. Its protein product is CSVVEARPYEQYF.

This clone came up a few times. The chain is built from TRBV14 and TRBJ2-1; 8 nucleotides align to TRBD2. Germline V lookup: CDR1 SGHDN, CDR2 FVKESK. The V and J ends lost 2 bases and 3 bases, in that order; junction bases with no gene match: 9. The CDR3 consists of 17 residues. CDR3 residues: CASSQFSGKGFYNEQFF. The DNA for the CDR3 is TGTGCCAGCAGCCAATTTAGCGGGAAAGGTTTCTACAATGAGCAGTTCTTC.

This clone was picked up a small number of times. CDR3: CASSWGLAGNNEQFF. The CDR3 DNA sequence: TGTGCCAGCAGCTGGGGACTAGCGGGGAACAATGAGCAGTTCTTC. The gene calls are TRBV6-5 and TRBJ2-1; 13 bases agree with TRBD2. In germline, CDR1 is MNHEY, CDR2 SVGAGI. CDR3 size: 15 residues. J was trimmed by 5 bases and V by 6 bases; bases with no gene match: 4.

The CDR3 sequence: CASSRLEGDEQFF. CDR3 coding DNA: TGTGCCAGCAGCAGGCTGGAGGGAGATGAGCAGTTCTTC. The chain links TRBV7-9 to TRBJ2-1, with a possible D match to TRBD2 (6 bases). Germline loops: CDR1 SEHNR, CDR2 FQNEAQ (reference sequence). CDR3 length: 13 residues. Trimming removed 5 bases from V and 8 bases from J, with 13 bases in between.

The rearrangement uses TRBV9 and TRBJ1-5; D remains ambiguous. Trimming removed 0 bases at V and 3 bases at J, with 7 bases between. Per germline, CDR1 SGDLS and CDR2 YYNGEE. The CDR3 loop spans 14 amino acids. The CDR3 spells CASSVDGFNQPQHF. In DNA form, the CDR3 reads TGTGCCAGCAGCGTAGACGGATTCAATCAGCCCCAGCATTTT.

This clone was picked up a small number of times. The chain recombines TRBV25-1 with TRBJ2-5; D not resolved. The length of the CDR3 is 14 residues. CDR1 and CDR2 (germline): MGHDK, SYGVNS. V lost 5 bases to trimming and J lost 1 base, with 11 bases between them. CDR3 residues: CASSPQASQETQYF. The CDR3 region has the DNA TGTGCCAGCAGTCCCCAAGCGTCCCAAGAGACCCAGTACTTC.

The V gene is TRBV29-1, the J gene TRBJ1-1; TRBD1 matches at 7 bases. CDR3 length equals 13 residues. Germline V gene sequence: CDR1 SQVTM, CDR2 ANQGSEA. V trimming: 6 bases; J trimming: 3 bases; junction bases outside the gene matches: 7. CDR3 bases: TGCAGCGTGGCGGGACAGACCTACACTGAAGCTTTCTTT. Translating gives CSVAGQTYTEAFF.

This chain joins TRBV2 and TRBJ1-1; perhaps TRBD1 as D (6 bases). V lost 4 bases and J lost 10, with 16 bases in between. Per the germline V gene, CDR1 is SNHLY and CDR2 is FYNNEI. This CDR3 has 13 residues. CDR3 nucleotides: TGTGCCAGCAGTGCGGAGGGGGTGGTTGGAGCTTTCTTT. Residues: CASSAEGVVGAFF.

This clone was observed a handful of times. This chain connects TRBV30 to TRBJ1-3, with D hard to call. CDR3 length equals 12 residues. Trimming pared 2 bases from V and 7 bases from J, leaving 9 bases between. The germline V gene has CDR1 GTSNPN and CDR2 SVGIG (reference sequence). CDR3 sequence (DNA): TGTGCCTGGAGTCCCTATGGGAACACCATATATTTT. Residues: CAWSPYGNTIYF.

The V and J genes are TRBV25-1 and TRBJ2-1; either TRBD1 or TRBD2 may supply D (5 bases each). Trimming pared 7 bases from V and 10 bases from J, leaving 23 bases between. There are 15 residues in the CDR3. Germline V gene sequence: CDR1 MGHDK, CDR2 SYGVNS. CDR3 sequence reads: CASIGRDRAAEEQFF. CDR3 DNA sequence: TGTGCCAGCATCGGCCGGGACCGAGCAGCGGAGGAGCAGTTCTTC.

CDR3: CASGTGPSEQYF. CDR3 nucleotides: TGTGCCAGCGGGACAGGGCCCTCGGAGCAGTACTTC. The rearrangement uses TRBV2 and TRBJ2-7; 9 positions match TRBD1. Germline V gene sequence: CDR1 SNHLY, CDR2 FYNNEI. V trimming: 8 bases; J trimming: 7 bases; junction bases outside the gene matches: 6. The CDR3 spans 12 residues.

This clone came up a few times. The V call is TRBV4-3, the J call TRBJ1-2, with 8 bases identical to TRBD1. In germline, CDR1 is LGHNA, CDR2 YSLEER. V shed 1 base and J 4 bases; nucleotides not matched to a gene: 11. The CDR3 consists of 17 residues. This chain's CDR3 is CASSQGGAGGAGYGYTF. The CDR3, as DNA: TGCGCCAGCAGCCAAGGAGGTGCAGGGGGCGCCGGCTATGGCTACACCTTC.

This clone was seen more than once but under ten times. The chain carries TRBV30 and TRBJ2-1; TRBD2 agrees at 11 bases. V lost 2 bases and J lost 10; bases outside the gene matches: 16. Per germline, CDR1 GTSNPN and CDR2 SVGIG (reference sequence). This CDR3 has 17 residues. CDR3 sequence (DNA): TGTGCCTGGAGTCCCTACGGACTAGCGGGTGCCCCCTCAGAGCAGTTCTTC. This sequence encodes CAWSPYGLAGAPSEQFF.

CDR3 nucleotide sequence: TGTGCCATCGCCCCGACAGCGGGGCAAGAGACCCAGTACTTC. It encodes CAIAPTAGQETQYF. The rearrangement links TRBV10-3 to TRBJ2-5; TRBD2 aligns across 7 bases. The germline gives CDR1 ENHRY, CDR2 SYGVKD. With V trimmed by 8 bases and J by 2 bases, 8 bases remained unmatched. This CDR3 spans 14 amino acids.

This clone has more than one count but fewer than ten. This chain connects TRBV14 to TRBJ2-7; TRBD2 agrees at 11 bases. Germline lookup yields CDR1 SGHDN and CDR2 FVKESK. V shed 1 base and J 3 bases; nucleotides not matched to a gene: 2. There are 15 residues in the CDR3. The CDR3 here is CASSQGLAGGYEQYF. The CDR3, as DNA: TGTGCCAGCAGCCAAGGTCTAGCGGGAGGCTACGAGCAGTACTTC.

The chain combines TRBV5-1 with TRBJ2-7; either TRBD1 or TRBD2 may supply D (5 bases each). With 9 bases removed from V and 4 bases from J, the gap between germline ends came to 20 bases. Germline V gene sequence: CDR1 SGHRS, CDR2 YFSETQ. This CDR3 region has 14 residues. DNA of the CDR3: TGCGCCACTTCGAAGGGACGGGATACATACGAGCAGTACTTC. Protein sequence: CATSKGRDTYEQYF. The full variable domain, with the rest looked up from reference TRBV5-1 and TRBJ2-7, is KAGVTQTPRYLIKTRGQQVTLSCSPISGHRSVSWYQQTPGQGLQFLFEYFSETQRNKGNFPGRFSGRQFSNSRSEMNVSTLELGDSALYLCATSKGRDTYEQYFGPGTRLTVT.

The J gene is TRBJ2-3, the V gene TRBV27, with TRBD2 matching over 11 bases. CDR1 is MNHEY, CDR2 SMNVEV, per germline (reference sequence). Germline trimming cut 3 bases from V and 3 bases from J; bases unmatched to any gene: 5. The CDR3 consists of 16 residues. In DNA, the CDR3 is TGTGCCAGCAGTTTCTCGACTAGCGGGACTACAGATACGCAGTATTTT. Its protein is CASSFSTSGTTDTQYF.

The V and J genes are TRBV2 and TRBJ2-7, with 9 positions matching TRBD2. This CDR3 is built from 15 residues. Germline values: CDR1 SNHLY, CDR2 FYNNEI. V gave up 8 bases and J gave up 7 bases; unmatched junction bases: 15. The CDR3 reads CASGFRLAGVGEQYF. Written as DNA, the CDR3 is TGTGCCAGCGGGTTTAGATTAGCGGGAGTAGGTGAGCAGTACTTC.

V gene TRBV5-1 combines with J gene TRBJ2-7; the D call may be TRBD1 or TRBD2 (5 bases each). Trimming removed 4 bases from V and 5 bases from J, with 19 bases in between. Germline V lookup: CDR1 SGHRS, CDR2 YFSETQ. CDR3 length: 15 amino acids. The CDR3 DNA follows: TGCGCCAGCAGCAGGGACCCTGGCGATTCCCACGAGCAGTACTTC. It encodes CASSRDPGDSHEQYF.

On this clone itself: In the same sample, other DNA sequences code for this CDR3. The gene calls are TRBV9 and TRBJ1-3; TRBD1 is a possible D gene (6 bases). The CDR3 runs 14 residues. V gave up 4 bases and J gave up 3 bases, with 11 bases separating them. Germline V gene sequence: CDR1 SGDLS, CDR2 YYNGEE. CDR3 in amino acids: CASSPPGVGNTIYF. CDR3 in DNA: TGTGCCAGCAGCCCCCCAGGGGTTGGAAACACCATATATTTT.

The chain carries TRBV7-9 and TRBJ1-1; no definite D call. This CDR3 has 14 residues. CDR1 is SEHNR and CDR2 is FQNEAQ in the germline V gene (reference sequence). The germline V and J ends were trimmed by 4 bases and 1 base, with 10 bases remaining between them. The chain's CDR3 is CASSWRPGNTEAFF. In nucleotides, the CDR3 is TGTGCCAGCAGCTGGCGACCCGGGAACACTGAAGCTTTCTTT.

The chain's CDR3 is CAILETGGEEQYF. CDR3 nucleotide sequence: TGTGCCATCCTGGAGACAGGGGGCGAAGAGCAGTACTTC. This rearrangement joins TRBV10-3 to TRBJ2-7; 10 bases line up with TRBD1. The junction had 8 bases not matched to a gene; V was cut back by 8 bases and J by 7 bases. Looked up from germline, CDR1 is ENHRY and CDR2 is SYGVKD. CDR3 length: 13 residues.

In its sample, this clone was seen a few times. The chain joins TRBV29-1 to TRBJ2-6; 12 bases agree with TRBD1. CDR3 length: 15 amino acids. J gave up 3 bases and V 6 bases, and 3 bases lay outside the gene matches. Germline V gene sequence: CDR1 SQVTM, CDR2 ANQGSEA. CDR3 in DNA: TGCAGCGTGGGGACAGGGGGCGGTGGGGCCAACGTCCTGACTTTC. This translates into CSVGTGGGGANVLTF.

The chain joins TRBV5-4 to TRBJ2-5, with D hard to call. Germline lookup yields CDR1 SGHNT and CDR2 YYREEE (reference sequence). CDR3 length: 13 residues. The germline V and J ends were trimmed by 1 base and 4 bases, with 8 bases remaining between them. In nucleotides, the CDR3 is TGTGCCAGCAGCTTGCTGGAAGGAGAGACCCAGTACTTC. It codes for CASSLLEGETQYF.

The rearrangement links TRBV7-9 to TRBJ1-1, with D tentatively TRBD1 (5 bases). The CDR3 covers 17 residues. Germline CDR1 is SEHNR and CDR2 is FQNEAQ (reference sequence). Trimming pared 5 bases from V and 3 bases from J, leaving 22 bases between. CDR3 in DNA: TGTGCCAGCAGCCCCCGAAGTGGCAGGGTAATGGACACTGAAGCTTTCTTT. It encodes CASSPRSGRVMDTEAFF.